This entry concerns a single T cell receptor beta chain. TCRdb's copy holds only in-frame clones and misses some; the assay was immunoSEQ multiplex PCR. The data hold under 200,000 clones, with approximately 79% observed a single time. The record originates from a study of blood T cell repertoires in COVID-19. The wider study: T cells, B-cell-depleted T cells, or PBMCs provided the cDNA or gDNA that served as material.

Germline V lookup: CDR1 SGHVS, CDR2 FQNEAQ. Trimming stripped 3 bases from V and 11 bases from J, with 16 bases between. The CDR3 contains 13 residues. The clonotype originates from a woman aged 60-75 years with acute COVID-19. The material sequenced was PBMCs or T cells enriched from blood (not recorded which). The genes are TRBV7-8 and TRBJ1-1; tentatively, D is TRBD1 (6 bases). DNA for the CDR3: TGTGCCAGCAGCTTTCCGGGTCAGGGGAAGGCTTTCTTT. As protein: CASSFPGQGKAFF.